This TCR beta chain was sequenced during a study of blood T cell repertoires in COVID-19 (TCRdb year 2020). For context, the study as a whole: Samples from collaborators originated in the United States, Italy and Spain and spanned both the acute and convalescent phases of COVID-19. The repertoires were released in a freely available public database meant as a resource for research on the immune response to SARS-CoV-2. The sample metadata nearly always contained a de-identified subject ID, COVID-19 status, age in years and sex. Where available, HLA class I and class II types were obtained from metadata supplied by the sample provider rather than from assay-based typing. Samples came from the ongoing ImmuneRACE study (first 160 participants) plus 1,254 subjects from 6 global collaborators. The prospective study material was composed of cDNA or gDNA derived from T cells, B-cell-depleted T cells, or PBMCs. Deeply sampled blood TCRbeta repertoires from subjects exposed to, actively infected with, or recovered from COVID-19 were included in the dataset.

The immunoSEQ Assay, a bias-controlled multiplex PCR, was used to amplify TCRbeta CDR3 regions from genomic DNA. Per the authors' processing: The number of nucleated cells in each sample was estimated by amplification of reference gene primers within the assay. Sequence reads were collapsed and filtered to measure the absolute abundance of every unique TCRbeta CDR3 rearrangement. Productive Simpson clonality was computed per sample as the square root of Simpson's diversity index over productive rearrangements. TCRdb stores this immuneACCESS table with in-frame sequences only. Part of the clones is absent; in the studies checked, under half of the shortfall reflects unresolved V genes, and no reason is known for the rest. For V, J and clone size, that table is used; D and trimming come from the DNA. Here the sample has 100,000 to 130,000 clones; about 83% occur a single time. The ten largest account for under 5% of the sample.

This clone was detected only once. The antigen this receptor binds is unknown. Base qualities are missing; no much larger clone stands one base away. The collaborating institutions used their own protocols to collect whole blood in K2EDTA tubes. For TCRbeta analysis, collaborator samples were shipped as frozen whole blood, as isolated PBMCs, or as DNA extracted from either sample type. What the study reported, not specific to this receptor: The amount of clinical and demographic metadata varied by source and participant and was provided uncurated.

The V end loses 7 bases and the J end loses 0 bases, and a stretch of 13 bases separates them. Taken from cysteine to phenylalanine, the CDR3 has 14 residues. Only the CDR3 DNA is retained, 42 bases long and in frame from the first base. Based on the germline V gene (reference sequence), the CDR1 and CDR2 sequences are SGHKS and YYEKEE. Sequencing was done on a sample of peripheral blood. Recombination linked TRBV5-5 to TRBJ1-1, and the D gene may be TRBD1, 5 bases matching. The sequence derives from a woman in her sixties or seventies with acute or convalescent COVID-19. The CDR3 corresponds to CASSGQTVNTEAFF. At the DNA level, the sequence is TGTGCCAGCTCGGGTCAGACAGTGAACACTGAAGCTTTCTTT.